This T cell receptor (beta chain) was documented in a study of OX40 agonist ivuxolimab in advanced cancers. Method: immunoSEQ multiplex PCR; TCRdb's copy keeps in-frame clones and lacks some. The sample has some 130,000 clones; around 89% are singletons. The receptor was derived from an adult with an advanced solid tumor such as melanoma, head and neck, liver or kidney cancer. Sequencing used CD4+ or CD8+ T cells sorted from blood, obtained in a trial of the OX40 agonist ivuxolimab.

CDR3 bases: TGTGCCAGCACCACGCCGCCCGGGACAGGGGCCGAGCAGTACTTC. Translating it yields CASTTPPGTGAEQYF. The J gene is TRBJ2-7, the V gene TRBV5-4; 10 nucleotides agree with TRBD1. The V gene's germline CDR1 is SGHNT and CDR2 YYREEE (reference sequence). Trimming at V came to 6 bases and at J to 6 bases, leaving 12 bases not matched to a gene. This CDR3 comprises 15 residues.